The entry below gives a single T cell receptor beta chain sequence along with its context. Its antigen is currently unknown. The CDR3 consists of 13 residues. Trimming pared 1 base from V and 5 bases from J, leaving 8 bases between. Looked up from germline, CDR1 is MGHRA and CDR2 is YSYEKL. The data are from a study of T cell repertoires in cytomegalovirus infection. In the study overall: Well-studied HLA-B-restricted epitopes and recently identified HLA-C-restricted epitopes of CMV were both used in the study. Both a matching HLA type and CMV infection were indicated by public TCR beta signatures.

TCRdb used MiXCR to reprocess the reads, holding one entry per CDR3 protein. The repertoire holds about a million distinct CDR3 sequences, with around 32% as singletons. Study findings and constraints: The cumulative frequency of public TCR beta families distinguished individuals who carried CMV together with the relevant HLA.

The chain uses TRBV4-1 and TRBJ2-5; D is unresolved. The sequences come from cultured CD8+ T cells from PBMCs, collected from culture after CMV antigen stimulation. The sequence was collected from a human donor in good health (CMV status not recorded). Some clones in this sample may be carry-over from other donors' samples. The CDR3 DNA reads as TGCGCCAGCAGCCAAGTTCAAGCCGAGACCCAGTACTTC. Translation gives CASSQVQAETQYF.